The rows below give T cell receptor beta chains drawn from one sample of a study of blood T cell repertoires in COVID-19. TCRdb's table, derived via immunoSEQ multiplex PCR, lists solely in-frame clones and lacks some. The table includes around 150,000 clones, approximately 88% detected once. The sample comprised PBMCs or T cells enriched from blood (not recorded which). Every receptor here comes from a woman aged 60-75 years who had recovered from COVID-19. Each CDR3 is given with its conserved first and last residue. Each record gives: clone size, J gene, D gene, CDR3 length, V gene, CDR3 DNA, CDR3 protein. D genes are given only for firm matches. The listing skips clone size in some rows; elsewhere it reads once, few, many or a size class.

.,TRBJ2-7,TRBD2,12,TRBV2,TGTGCCAGCAGGGGGGAGGGATACGAGCAGTACTTC,CASRGEGYEQYF
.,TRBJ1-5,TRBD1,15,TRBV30,TGTGCCTGGAGCCGGGACAGGGGGCGCAATCAGCCCCAGCATTTT,CAWSRDRGRNQPQHF
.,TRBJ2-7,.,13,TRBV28,TGTGCCAGCAGCCGCGGGCCAAACTACGAGCAGTACTTC,CASSRGPNYEQYF
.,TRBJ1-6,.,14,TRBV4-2,TGTGCCAGCAGCCAAGACAGGGGTGATTCACCCCTCCACTTT,CASSQDRGDSPLHF
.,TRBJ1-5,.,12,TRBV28,TGTGCCAGCAGTTTCTCCGGTCAGCCCCAGCATTTT,CASSFSGQPQHF
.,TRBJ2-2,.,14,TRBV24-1,TGTGCCACCAGTGAAACTAGTTATCCCGGGGAGCTGTTTTTT,CATSETSYPGELFF
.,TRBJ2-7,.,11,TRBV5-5,TGTGCCAGCAGCTTGGACGGCGGTATATGGTTC,CASSLDGGIWF
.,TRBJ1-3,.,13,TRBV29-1,TGCAGCGTTAGAGGGATGGGAGCGGACACCATATATTTT,CSVRGMGADTIYF
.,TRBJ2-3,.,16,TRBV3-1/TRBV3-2,TGTGCCAGCAGCCGTACAACCTTTCCCAGCACAGATACGCAGTATTTT,CASSRTTFPSTDTQYF
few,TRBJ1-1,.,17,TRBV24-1,TGTGCCACCAGTGATTTGCTCGGGGGGCCAAAGAACACTGAAGCTTTCTTT,CATSDLLGGPKNTEAFF
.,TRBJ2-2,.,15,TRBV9,TGTGCCAGCAGCGGTGGGGGGTTTGGCACCGGGGAGCTGTTTTTT,CASSGGGFGTGELFF
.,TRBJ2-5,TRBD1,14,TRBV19,TGTGCCAGTAGTATTGACAGGGACCAAGAGACCCAGTACTTC,CASSIDRDQETQYF
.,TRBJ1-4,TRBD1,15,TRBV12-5,TGTGCTAGTGGTTTGACACAGGGGGCGCAAGAAAAACTGTTTTTT,CASGLTQGAQEKLFF
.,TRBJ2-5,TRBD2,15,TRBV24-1,TGTGCCACCAGTGAAGGGACTAGCGGGGTAGAGACCCAGTACTTC,CATSEGTSGVETQYF
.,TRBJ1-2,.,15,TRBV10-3,TGTGCCATCAGTGAGTCGGGCAGGGCATCCTATGGCTACACCTTC,CAISESGRASYGYTF
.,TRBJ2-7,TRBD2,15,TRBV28,TGTGCCAGCAGTTCGGCTAGCGGGAGGGGAAGCGAGCAGTACTTC,CASSSASGRGSEQYF
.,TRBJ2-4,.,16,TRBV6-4,TGTGCCAGCAGTGCCCTACAGGTAACAACCAAAAACATTCAGTACTTC,CASSALQVTTKNIQYF
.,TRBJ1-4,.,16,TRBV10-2,TGCGCCAGCAGGGGACCTCTGCGGAGGGGACATGAAAAACTGTTTTTT,CASRGPLRRGHEKLFF
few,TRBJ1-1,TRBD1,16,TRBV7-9,TGTGCCAGCAGCCGTAGGGGACAGGGGAGGGGCACTGAAGCTTTCTTT,CASSRRGQGRGTEAFF
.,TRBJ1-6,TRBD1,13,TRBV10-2,TGCGCCAGCAGGGACAGGGAAAATTCACCCCTCCACTTT,CASRDRENSPLHF
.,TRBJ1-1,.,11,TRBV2,TGTGCCAGCAAACAGGAGACTGAAGCTTTCTTT,CASKQETEAFF
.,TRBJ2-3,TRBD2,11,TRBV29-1,TGCAGCGTTCGGGGGGGGAATACGCAGTATTTT,CSVRGGNTQYF
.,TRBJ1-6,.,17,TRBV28,TGTGCCAGCAGCTACCTAAGGGGCCTAAGGGGGAATTCACCCCTCCACTTT,CASSYLRGLRGNSPLHF
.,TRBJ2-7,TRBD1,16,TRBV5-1,TGCGCCAGCAGCTCCCCGGACAGGGGGCAGTCCTACGAGCAGTACTTC,CASSSPDRGQSYEQYF
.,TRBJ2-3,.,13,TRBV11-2,TGTGCCAGCAGCAATCGGGGTGTGGTCGCGCAGTATTTT,CASSNRGVVAQYF
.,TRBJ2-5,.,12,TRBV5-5,TGTGCCAGCAGCTTGGCCGGGGAGACCCAGTACTTC,CASSLAGETQYF
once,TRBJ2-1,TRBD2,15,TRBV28,TGTGCCAGCAGTTTATGGCTAGCGGGAGTGAATGAGCAGTTCTTC,CASSLWLAGVNEQFF
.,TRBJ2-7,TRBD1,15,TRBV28,TGTGCCAGCAGTGCGACTGGGCACAGGGGCTACGAGCAGTACTTC,CASSATGHRGYEQYF
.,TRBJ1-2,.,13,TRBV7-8,TGTGCCAGCAGCTTAGTGGGGACTGGTGGCTACACCTTC,CASSLVGTGGYTF
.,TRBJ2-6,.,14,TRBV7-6,TGTGCCAGCAGCGAGCGGTCTGGGGCCAACGTCCTGACTTTC,CASSERSGANVLTF
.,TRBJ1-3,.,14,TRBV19,TGTGCCAGTACCGCTACAGGGTCGGGAAACACCATATATTTT,CASTATGSGNTIYF
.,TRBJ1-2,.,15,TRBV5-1,TGCGCCAGCAGCCGTACAACCACCTCTGGCTATGGCTACACCTTC,CASSRTTTSGYGYTF
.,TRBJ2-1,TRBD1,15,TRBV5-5,TGTGCCAGCAGCTGGGGGACAGGGGGCTACAATGAGCAGTTCTTC,CASSWGTGGYNEQFF
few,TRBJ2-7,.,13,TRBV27,TGTGCCAGCAGTTTATTCGGGGGTTACGAGCAGTACTTC,CASSLFGGYEQYF
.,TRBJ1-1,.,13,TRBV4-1,TGCGCCAGCAGCCAAGATCATTGGCAAGAAGCTTTCTTT,CASSQDHWQEAFF
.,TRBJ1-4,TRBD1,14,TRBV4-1,TGCGCCAGCAGCCCGGACAGGGGGCTAGAAAAACTGTTTTTT,CASSPDRGLEKLFF
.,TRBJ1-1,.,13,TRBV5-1,TGCGCCAGCAGCTTGTGGCAGAACACTGAAGCTTTCTTT,CASSLWQNTEAFF
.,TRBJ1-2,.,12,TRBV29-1,TGCAGCGTTATCTTCGGGACTTATGGCTACACCTTC,CSVIFGTYGYTF
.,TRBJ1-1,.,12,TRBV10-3,TGTGCCACCTCAGGGATGAACACTGAAGCTTTCTTT,CATSGMNTEAFF
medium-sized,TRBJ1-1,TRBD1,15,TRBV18,TGTGCCAGCTCACCAGTGGGACAGGGTTATACTGAAGCTTTCTTT,CASSPVGQGYTEAFF
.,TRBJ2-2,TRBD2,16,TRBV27,TGTGCCAGCTCGCCCCCGGGACTAGCATCCGCCGGGGAGCTGTTTTTT,CASSPPGLASAGELFF
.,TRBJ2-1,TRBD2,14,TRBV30,TGTGCCTGGAGTGTAACTAGCGGGAGTCATGAGCAGTTCTTC,CAWSVTSGSHEQFF
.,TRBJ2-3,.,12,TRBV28,TGTGCCAGCAGTCTGAGCACAGATACGCAGTATTTT,CASSLSTDTQYF
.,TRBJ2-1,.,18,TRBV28,TGTGCCAGCAGTTTACGGGGATCCCTAAGAGCGCTCTACAATGAGCAGTTCTTC,CASSLRGSLRALYNEQFF
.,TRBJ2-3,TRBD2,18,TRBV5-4,TGTGCCAGCAACCCCACTCCGACTAGCGGGGGAGGCACAGATACGCAGTATTTT,CASNPTPTSGGGTDTQYF
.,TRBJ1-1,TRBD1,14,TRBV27,TGTGCCAGCAGTCCCCCGGGACAGTACACTGAAGCTTTCTTT,CASSPPGQYTEAFF
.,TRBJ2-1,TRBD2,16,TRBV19,TGTGCCAGTAGCCGCGGTTTGGGACTAGTCCCCAATGAGCAGTTCTTC,CASSRGLGLVPNEQFF
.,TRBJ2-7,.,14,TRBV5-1,TGCGCCAGCAGCTTAATGACAGAACCTAGTGAGCAGTACTTC,CASSLMTEPSEQYF